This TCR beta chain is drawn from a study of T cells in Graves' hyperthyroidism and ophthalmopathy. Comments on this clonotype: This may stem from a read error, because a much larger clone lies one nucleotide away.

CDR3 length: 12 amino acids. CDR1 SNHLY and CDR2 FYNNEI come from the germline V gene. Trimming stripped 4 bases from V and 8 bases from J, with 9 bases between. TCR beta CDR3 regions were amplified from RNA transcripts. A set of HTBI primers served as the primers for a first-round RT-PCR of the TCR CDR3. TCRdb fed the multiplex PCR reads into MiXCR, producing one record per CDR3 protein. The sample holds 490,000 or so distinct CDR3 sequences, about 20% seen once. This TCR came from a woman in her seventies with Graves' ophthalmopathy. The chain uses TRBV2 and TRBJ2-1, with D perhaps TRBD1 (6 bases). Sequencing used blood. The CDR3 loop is CASSGDTYEQFF. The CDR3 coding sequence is TGTGCCAGCAGTGGGGACACTTATGAGCAGTTCTTC.